One sample yielded the 18 T cell receptor beta chains listed below, sequenced in a study of T cell responses to AZD1222 COVID-19 vaccine. Measured with immunoSEQ multiplex PCR; TCRdb has only the in-frame clones, and not every one. This sample has about 130,000 clones, with around 85% found just once. Source: peripheral blood, taken on day 0 of AZD1222 vaccination. All receptors come from an adult in good health.

This clone was seen a few times. This chain connects TRBV5-4 to TRBJ2-7; 12 nucleotides align to TRBD1. Germline CDR1 and CDR2: SGHNT and YYREEE (reference sequence). The trim removed 4 bases at V and 7 bases at J, leaving 6 bases unmatched. The CDR3 loop spans 14 amino acids. This CDR3 reads CASSKGQGAGEQYF. The DNA for the CDR3 is TGTGCCAGCAGCAAGGGACAGGGGGCGGGAGAGCAGTACTTC.

The V call is TRBV15, the J call TRBJ2-1; the D gene is possibly TRBD1 (6 bases). The ends were cut back, 6 bases at V and 7 bases at J, with 19 bases in the middle. Germline CDR1 and CDR2: LNHNV and YYDKDF (reference sequence). There are 15 residues in the CDR3. The CDR3 here is CATRTHRTEKNEQFF. CDR3 sequence (DNA): TGTGCCACCAGGACCCACAGGACAGAAAAGAATGAGCAGTTCTTC. Based on the CDR3 plus reference TRBV15 and TRBJ2-1, the full variable domain is DAMVIQNPRYQVTQFGKPVTLSCSQTLNHNVMYWYQQKSSQAPKLLFHYYDKDFNNEADTPDNFQSRRPNTSFCFLDIRSPGLGDTAMYLCATRTHRTEKNEQFFGPGTRLTVL.

This clone was seen only once. This chain connects TRBV2 to TRBJ1-5; D perhaps matches TRBD1 (5 bases). Germline V gene data show CDR1 as SNHLY and CDR2 as FYNNEI. V lost 7 bases and J 0 bases, leaving 13 bases between the germline ends. The CDR3 is made up of 15 amino acids. CDR3 residues: CASTRQLPSNQPQHF. As DNA, the CDR3 is TGTGCCAGCACGAGACAGCTCCCTAGCAATCAGCCCCAGCATTTT. Supplemented by reference TRBV2 and TRBJ1-5, the full variable domain reads EPEVTQTPSHQVTQMGQEVILRCVPISNHLYFYWYRQILGQKVEFLVSFYNNEISEKSEIFDDQFSVERPDGSNFTLKIRSTKLEDSAMYFCASTRQLPSNQPQHFGDGTRLSIL.

The CDR3 is CASSLSGGTEAFF. CDR3 nucleotides: TGTGCCAGCAGTTTATCAGGGGGCACTGAAGCTTTCTTT. The chain is built from TRBV12-3 or TRBV12-4 and TRBJ1-1, with 7 bases matching TRBD1. This CDR3 is 13 amino acids long. Trimming took 2 bases from V and 4 from J; bases not matched to a gene: 1.

The chain joins TRBV5-1 to TRBJ2-7, with D perhaps matching TRBD1 (6 bases). The V gene lost 4 bases and the J gene lost 3 bases, with 8 bases spanning the gap. This CDR3 region has 12 residues. Germline V lookup: CDR1 SGHRS, CDR2 YFSETQ. CDR3 in DNA: TGCGCCAGCAGCCCGGACAGCTACGAGCAGTACTTC. Its protein product is CASSPDSYEQYF.

The CDR3 DNA follows: TGTGCCAGCTCACCACAAGCGGAGAGCACAGATACGCAGTATTTT. Amino acids: CASSPQAESTDTQYF. The V and J genes are TRBV18 and TRBJ2-3; D perhaps matches TRBD2 (5 bases). Germline loops: CDR1 KGHSH, CDR2 LQKENI. The germline V and J ends were trimmed by 1 base and 0 bases, with 8 bases remaining between them. This CDR3 has 15 residues.

The rearrangement uses TRBV6-6 and TRBJ2-7; no clear D. This CDR3 contains 12 residues. CDR1 is MNHNY and CDR2 is SVGAGI in the germline V gene (reference sequence). Trimming left V 6 bases short and J 6 bases short, with 12 bases between. The CDR3 sequence is CASSVDAAEQYF. The DNA for the CDR3 is TGTGCCAGCAGCGTCGACGCAGCCGAGCAGTACTTC.

The rearrangement joins TRBV14 to TRBJ1-2; D call uncertain. CDR1 is SGHDN and CDR2 is FVKESK in the germline V gene. Between the trimmed V and J ends, which lost 1 base and 2 bases, there was a span of 14 bases. The CDR3 consists of 16 residues. Here the CDR3 reads CASSQVTSPGNYGYTF. The CDR3 DNA is TGTGCCAGCAGCCAAGTGACCTCACCTGGCAACTATGGCTACACCTTC.

The chain links TRBV12-2 to TRBJ1-2; the D call in the table, TRBD1, was not verified against the DNA. TRBV12-2 is a known pseudogene. The CDR3 totals 14 residues. The CDR3 coding sequence is TGTGCAAGTCGCCCACCGGGACAGTACTATGGCTACACCTTC. It yields the protein CASRPPGQYYGYTF.

The chain links TRBV28 to TRBJ1-2; a weak D match, TRBD1 (5 bases). There are 15 residues in the CDR3. CDR1 MDHEN and CDR2 SYDVKM come from the germline V gene. V dropped 2 bases and J dropped 4 bases, with 14 bases sitting between them. CDR3 protein: CASSLASGIGYGYTF. CDR3 in DNA: TGTGCCAGCAGTTTAGCGTCAGGGATCGGCTATGGCTACACCTTC.

This clone was picked up one time. The chain is built from TRBV30 and TRBJ1-1; 7 bases map to TRBD1. The CDR3 is made up of 15 amino acids. V trimming: 4 bases; J trimming: 1 base; junction bases outside the gene matches: 9. CDR1 and CDR2 from the germline V gene are GTSNPN and SVGIG (reference sequence). The CDR3 DNA reads TGTGCCTGGAAGTTTAAGGGGGCGGAGAACACTGAAGCTTTCTTT. This sequence encodes CAWKFKGAENTEAFF.

J is TRBJ2-5 and V is TRBV20-1; the D is unclear. Trimming took 2 bases from V and 5 from J, leaving 6 bases between them. Germline assignment: CDR1 DFQATT and CDR2 SNEGSKA (reference sequence). This CDR3 is 11 amino acids long. CDR3 in amino acids: CSARKQETQYF. Here the CDR3 DNA reads TGCAGTGCTAGAAAACAGGAGACCCAGTACTTC.

The chain links TRBV29-1 to TRBJ1-6; a possible D gene is TRBD1 (6 bases). There are 13 residues in the CDR3. Trimming left V 8 bases short and J 6 bases short, with 14 bases between. Germline V CDR1 and CDR2: SQVTM, ANQGSEA. This CDR3 is CSFRQDSNSPLHF. As DNA, the CDR3 is TGCAGCTTCCGACAGGATTCTAATTCACCCCTCCACTTT.

J is TRBJ1-3 and V is TRBV2, with D possibly being TRBD1 (5 bases). This CDR3 has 13 amino acids. Germline V gene data show CDR1 as SNHLY and CDR2 as FYNNEI. Trimming removed 7 bases from V and 4 bases from J, with 11 bases in between. CDR3 sequence: CASNMGPGNTIYF. The CDR3 DNA is TGTGCCAGCAACATGGGGCCCGGAAACACCATATATTTT.

V gene TRBV6-5 combines with J gene TRBJ2-3, with TRBD2 matching 10 bases. Germline V lookup: CDR1 MNHEY, CDR2 SVGAGI. The CDR3 totals 13 residues. Trimming at V came to 6 bases and at J to 3 bases, leaving 0 bases not matched to a gene. The CDR3 protein is CASRLAGTDTQYF. DNA of the CDR3: TGTGCCAGCAGACTAGCGGGAACAGATACGCAGTATTTT.

The chain recombines TRBV27 with TRBJ2-3; D is ambiguous. The CDR3 has 14 residues. With 0 bases removed from V and 6 bases from J, the gap between germline ends came to 10 bases. Germline V gene data show CDR1 as MNHEY and CDR2 as SMNVEV (reference sequence). The CDR3 loop is CASSLSYLPDTQYF. CDR3 coding DNA: TGTGCCAGCAGTTTATCCTACTTACCGGATACGCAGTATTTT.

The DNA for the CDR3 is TGTGCCAGCAGCCCACACCGCGGGTCAAACACCGGGGAGCTGTTTTTT. Amino acid sequence: CASSPHRGSNTGELFF. The rearrangement joins TRBV7-8 to TRBJ2-2, with D possibly matching TRBD2 (5 bases). Between the trimmed V and J ends, which lost 5 bases and 2 bases, there was a span of 15 bases. The germline V gene has CDR1 SGHVS and CDR2 FQNEAQ. The CDR3 has 16 residues.

The chain carries TRBV28 and TRBJ2-5; 7 bases match TRBD2. This CDR3 has 16 residues. V gave up 4 bases and J gave up 5 bases; unmatched junction bases: 13. The V gene's germline CDR1 is MDHEN and CDR2 SYDVKM. CDR3 sequence reads: CASSSGGRAMTETQYF. For the CDR3, the DNA is TGTGCCAGCAGTTCTGGTGGGAGGGCCATGACGGAGACCCAGTACTTC. The whole variable domain, remainder taken from reference TRBV28 and TRBJ2-5, is DVKVTQSSRYLVKRTGEKVFLECVQDMDHENMFWYRQDPGLGLRLIYFSYDVKMKEKGDIPEGYSVSREKKERFSLILESASTNQTSMYLCASSSGGRAMTETQYFGPGTRLLVL.